This T cell receptor beta chain was captured by sequencing in a study of CD8+CD57+ T cells in acquired aplastic anemia. Before being chosen for sequencing, patients had shown CD8+CD57+ cell expansion by flow cytometry. CDR3 and TCR beta VDJ profiling relied on a genomic DNA template. TCRdb independently ran MiXCR on the reads; one entry per CDR3 protein. The data contain more than 150,000 distinct CDR3 sequences, just under 50% of them singletons. This CDR3 is 12 amino acids long. CDR1 and CDR2 from the germline V gene are SGHDT and YYEEEE. Between the trimmed V and J ends, which lost 1 base and 12 bases, there was a span of 11 bases.

The chain employs TRBV5-6 and TRBJ2-1; perhaps D is TRBD1 or TRBD2 (5 bases each). This receptor was taken from a human donor with aplastic anemia. Sequenced: sorted CD4+, CD8+, or CD8+CD57+ T cells (not recorded which) from PBMCs. CDR3 nucleotide sequence: TGTGCCAGCAGCTTGCGAGGGGCTGGGCAGTTCTTC. Translated: CASSLRGAGQFF.